This T cell receptor beta chain appears in the sequencing data of a study of shared clonotypes between healthy human individuals. Looking at the study overall: Plates per donor: three CD4 naive, three CD4 memory, two CD8 naive, one CD8 memory.

As to this clone: What it binds is not known.

Libraries were prepared by immunoSEQ multiplex PCR; TCRdb keeps only in-frame clonotypes and omits some of them. Altogether about 1 million clones are present, under 80% being singletons, with the ten largest covering approximately 1.5%. Study-level points and caveats: The generation probabilities recorded for non-shared clonotypes fell below those of clonotypes shared by all four donors. Naive subsets, compared against memory subsets, generally had larger estimated richness values. How much donors shared clonotypes was expected to be affected by sequencing depth.

This receptor was taken from a young man in good health. Sequenced: memory CD4+ T cells sorted from blood. Subset meaning: CD45RA-negative fraction.

CDR3 bases: TGTGCCTGGCGAGTGTCGGGAAACTATGGCTACACCTTC. Residues: CAWRVSGNYGYTF. The rearrangement joins TRBV30 to TRBJ1-2; D unresolved. The CDR3 runs to 13 residues. V was cut by 5 bases and J by 2 bases, with 12 bases left in between. In germline, CDR1 is GTSNPN, CDR2 SVGIG (reference sequence).